The T cell receptor (beta chain) under discussion was sequenced for a study of blood T cell repertoires in COVID-19. CDR3 size: 13 residues. CDR1 SEHNR and CDR2 FQNEAQ come from the germline V gene (reference sequence). Trimming cost V 0 bases and J 10 bases, with 7 bases left between them. In the authors' methods: Researchers report that nucleated cell counts were estimated from reference gene primer amplification. Repertoires were generated with immunoSEQ multiplex PCR, while TCRdb's copy carries only in-frame clones and drops some. The V and J calls and clone size were taken over from that table, and D and trimming were inferred from the DNA. The profile shows about 280,000 clones, 85% of them singletons.

This clonotype was obtained from a human donor in a cohort sampled during active COVID-19. V gene TRBV7-9 combines with J gene TRBJ1-6; D ambiguous. The specimen was peripheral blood. The CDR3: CASSLAFKSPLHF. The DNA for the CDR3 is TGTGCCAGCAGCTTAGCGTTTAAATCACCCCTCCACTTT. The full variable domain, in which reference TRBV7-9 and TRBJ1-6 provide the parts outside the CDR3, is DTGVSQNPRHKITKRGQNVTFRCDPISEHNRLYWYRQTLGQGPEFLTYFQNEAQLEKSRLLSDRFSAERPKGSFSTLEIQRTEQGDSAMYLCASSLAFKSPLHFGNGTRLTVT.